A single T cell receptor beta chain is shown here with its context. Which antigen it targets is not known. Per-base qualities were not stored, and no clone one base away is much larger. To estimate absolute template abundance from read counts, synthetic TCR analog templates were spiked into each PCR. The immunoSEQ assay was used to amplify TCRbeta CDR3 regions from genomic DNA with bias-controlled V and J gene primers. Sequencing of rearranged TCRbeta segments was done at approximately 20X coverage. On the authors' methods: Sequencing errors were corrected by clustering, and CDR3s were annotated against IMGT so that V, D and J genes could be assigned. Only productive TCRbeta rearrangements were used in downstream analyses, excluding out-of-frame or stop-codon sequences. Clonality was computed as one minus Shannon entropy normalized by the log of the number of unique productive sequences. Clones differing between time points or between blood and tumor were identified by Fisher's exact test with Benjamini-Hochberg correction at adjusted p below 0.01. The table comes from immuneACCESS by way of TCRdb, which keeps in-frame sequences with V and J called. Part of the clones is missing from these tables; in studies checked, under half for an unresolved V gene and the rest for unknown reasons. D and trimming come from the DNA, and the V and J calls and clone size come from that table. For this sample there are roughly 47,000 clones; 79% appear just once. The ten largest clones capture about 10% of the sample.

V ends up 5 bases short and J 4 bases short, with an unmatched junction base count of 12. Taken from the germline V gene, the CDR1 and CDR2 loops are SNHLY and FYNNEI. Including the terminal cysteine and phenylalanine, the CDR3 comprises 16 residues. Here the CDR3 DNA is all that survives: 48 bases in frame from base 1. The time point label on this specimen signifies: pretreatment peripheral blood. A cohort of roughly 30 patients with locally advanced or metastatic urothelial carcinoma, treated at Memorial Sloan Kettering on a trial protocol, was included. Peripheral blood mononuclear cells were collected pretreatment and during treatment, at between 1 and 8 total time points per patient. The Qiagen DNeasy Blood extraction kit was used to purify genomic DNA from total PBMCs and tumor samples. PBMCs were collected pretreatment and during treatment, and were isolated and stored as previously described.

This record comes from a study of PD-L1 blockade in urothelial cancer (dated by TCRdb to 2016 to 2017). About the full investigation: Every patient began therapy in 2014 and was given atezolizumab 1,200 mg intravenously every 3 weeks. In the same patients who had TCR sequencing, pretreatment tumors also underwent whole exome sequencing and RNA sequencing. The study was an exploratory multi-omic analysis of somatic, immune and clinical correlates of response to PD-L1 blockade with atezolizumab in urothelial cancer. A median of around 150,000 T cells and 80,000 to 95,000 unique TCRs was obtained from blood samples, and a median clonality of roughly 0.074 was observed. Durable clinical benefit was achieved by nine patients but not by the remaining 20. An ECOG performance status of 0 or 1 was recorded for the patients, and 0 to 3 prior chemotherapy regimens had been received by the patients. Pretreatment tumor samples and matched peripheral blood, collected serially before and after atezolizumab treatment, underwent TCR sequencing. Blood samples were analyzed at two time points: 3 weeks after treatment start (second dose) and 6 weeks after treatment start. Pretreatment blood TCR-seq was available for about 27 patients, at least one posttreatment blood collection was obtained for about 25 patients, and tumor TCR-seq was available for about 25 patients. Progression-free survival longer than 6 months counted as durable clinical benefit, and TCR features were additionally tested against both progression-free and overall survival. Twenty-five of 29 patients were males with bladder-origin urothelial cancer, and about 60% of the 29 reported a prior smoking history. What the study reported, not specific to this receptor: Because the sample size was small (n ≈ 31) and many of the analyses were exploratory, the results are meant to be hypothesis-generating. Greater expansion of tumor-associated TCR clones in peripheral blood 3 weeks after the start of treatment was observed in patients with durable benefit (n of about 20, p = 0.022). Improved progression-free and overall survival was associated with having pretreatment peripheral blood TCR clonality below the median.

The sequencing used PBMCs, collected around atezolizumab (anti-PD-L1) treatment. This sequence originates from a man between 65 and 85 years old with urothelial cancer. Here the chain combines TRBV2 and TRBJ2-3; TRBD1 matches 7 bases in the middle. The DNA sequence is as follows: TGTGCCAGCAGTCCCGGCCGGGGCAGGGGGTCAGATACGCAGTATTTT. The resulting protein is CASSPGRGRGSDTQYF.